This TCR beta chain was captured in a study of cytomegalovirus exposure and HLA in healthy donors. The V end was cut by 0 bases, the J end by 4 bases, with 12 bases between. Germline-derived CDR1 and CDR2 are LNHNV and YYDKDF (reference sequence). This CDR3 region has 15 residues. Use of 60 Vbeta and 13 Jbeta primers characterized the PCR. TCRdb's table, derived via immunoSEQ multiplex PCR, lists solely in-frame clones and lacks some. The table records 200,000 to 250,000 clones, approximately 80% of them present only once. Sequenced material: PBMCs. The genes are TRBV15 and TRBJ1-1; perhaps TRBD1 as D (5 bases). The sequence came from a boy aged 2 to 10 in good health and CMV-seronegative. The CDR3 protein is CATSRDLGGVTEAFF. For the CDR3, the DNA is TGTGCCACCAGCAGAGATTTGGGGGGAGTCACTGAAGCTTTCTTT.